The sequence of this TCR beta chain was determined in a study of blood T cell repertoires in COVID-19. About the study: The cDNA or gDNA used as material had been derived from T cells, B-cell-depleted T cells, or PBMCs.

One Seattle source followed patients from active infection through their disease course. This clone was seen a single time. Per the original data handling: Scientists estimated how many nucleated cells there were by amplifying reference gene primers. Data came from immunoSEQ multiplex PCR; TCRdb stores just in-frame clones and leaves some out. The DNA was the basis for D and trimming; V, J and clone size are from that table. The repertoire holds fewer than 400,000 clones, 85% to 90% seen once, with roughly 2.9% in the top ten. This TCR derives from a woman aged 30 to 39 with COVID-19, enrolled during active disease. The sequenced material came from peripheral blood.

CDR3 amino acids: CASSLWASGSRDNEQFF. DNA for the CDR3: TGTGCCAGCAGCCTCTGGGCTAGCGGGAGTAGGGACAATGAGCAGTTCTTC. V is TRBV7-9 and J is TRBJ2-1; 10 nucleotides line up with TRBD2. The CDR3 extends over 17 amino acids. CDR1 and CDR2 from the germline V gene are SEHNR and FQNEAQ (reference sequence). The V gene end was trimmed by 5 bases and the J gene end by 5 bases; junction bases not matched to a gene: 12.